The 7 T cell receptor beta chains presented below share a single source sample, sequenced in a study of neurological immune-mediated disorders (dated by TCRdb to 2018 to 2020). The library relied on 5' RACE. Sequenced using an Illumina HiSeq 2500. TCRdb reanalyzed the raw reads on its own, using fastp at Q25 for trimming and MiXCR for clone calling, and kept in-frame beta chains. CDR3 protein duplicates are merged, each entry listing the most common genes and DNA. The sample has around 20,000 distinct CDR3 sequences on record, 6.2% of them singletons. The leading ten clones occupy roughly 40% of the sample. The sample comprised CD8+ T cells from blood. These TCRs come from a man between 18 and 29 years old in good health.

Ten or more counts support this clonotype. The V call is TRBV27, the J call TRBJ2-3; 11 bases are a match to TRBD2. Germline lookup yields CDR1 MNHEY and CDR2 SMNVEV (reference sequence). The CDR3 runs 16 residues. The ends lost 5 bases at V and 1 base at J; junction bases unmatched: 5. CDR3 DNA: TGTGCCAGCAGTCTCTTGACTAGCGGGGGCACAGATACGCAGTATTTT. Amino acid sequence: CASSLLTSGGTDTQYF.

This clonotype was detected ten times or more. V and J are TRBV29-1 and TRBJ2-2, with a tentative D call TRBD2 (5 bases). The germline V gene has CDR1 SQVTM and CDR2 ANQGSEA. The CDR3 has 12 amino acids. With 7 bases removed from V and 5 bases from J, the gap between germline ends came to 11 bases. CDR3 nucleotides: TGCAGCGCCGTCCCGGGGACCGGGGAGCTGTTTTTT. The encoded protein is CSAVPGTGELFF.

In this sample, this clonotype turned up many times. This chain uses TRBV29-1 with TRBJ2-4; D is ambiguous. V dropped 1 base and J dropped 10 bases, with 14 bases sitting between them. The CDR3 length is 13 residues. Germline V gene sequence: CDR1 SQVTM, CDR2 ANQGSEA. CDR3: CSVEGLRPGIQYF. The CDR3 DNA sequence: TGCAGCGTTGAAGGGCTACGCCCCGGGATTCAGTACTTC.

This clonotype was detected many times. The V gene is TRBV10-3, the J gene TRBJ2-7; D is possibly TRBD2 (6 bases). Trimming removed 4 bases at V and 4 bases at J, with 14 bases between. Germline loops: CDR1 ENHRY, CDR2 SYGVKD. The CDR3 has 14 amino acids. The CDR3 protein is CAISATRFTYEQYF. The CDR3 DNA follows: TGTGCCATCAGTGCGACTAGGTTCACATACGAGCAGTACTTC.

This clonotype has at least ten counts. The rearrangement uses TRBV5-6 and TRBJ2-3; 9 positions agree with TRBD2. Germline V lookup: CDR1 SGHDT, CDR2 YYEEEE. Trimming took 0 bases from V and 2 from J; bases not matched to a gene: 4. CDR3 length equals 16 residues. CDR3 DNA: TGTGCCAGCAGCTTGGTTAGCGGGGGACCCACAGATACGCAGTATTTT. Protein sequence: CASSLVSGGPTDTQYF. Using reference TRBV5-6 and TRBJ2-3 for the parts outside the CDR3, the full variable domain is DAGVTQSPTHLIKTRGQQVTLRCSPKSGHDTVSWYQQALGQGPQFIFQYYEEEERQRGNFPDRFSGHQFPNYSSELNVNALLLGDSALYLCASSLVSGGPTDTQYFGPGTRLTVL.

Many counts were recorded for this clonotype. The DNA for the CDR3 is TGTGCCAGCAGTTTACTCCCGGGTCCTTGGAACACTGAAGCTTTCTTT. Translation: CASSLLPGPWNTEAFF. This rearrangement joins TRBV6-6 to TRBJ1-1; D is unresolved. The V and J ends lost 4 bases and 1 base respectively, with 16 bases between them. Looked up from germline, CDR1 is MNHNY and CDR2 is SVGAGI (reference sequence). CDR3 size: 16 residues.

This clonotype turned up a few times. The chain carries TRBV3-1 and TRBJ2-1; 10 bases line up with TRBD1. This CDR3 is built from 16 residues. V shed 8 bases, J shed 8 bases, and the junction held 15 bases outside the gene matches. CDR1 is LGHDT, CDR2 YNNKEL, per germline (reference sequence). CDR3 sequence: CASGPPGTGDLDEQFF. CDR3 nucleotide sequence: TGTGCCAGCGGACCACCCGGGACAGGGGATTTGGATGAGCAGTTCTTC.